This entry describes one T cell receptor (beta chain). Its antigen is still unknown. These data originate in a study of response to subunit inactivated influenza vaccine. Study-wide findings and caveats: The authors proposed limited new T cell recruitment per seasonal influenza vaccination.

Each CDR3 protein gets one entry after TCRdb re-called the RT-PCR reads with MiXCR. The sample has 590,000 or so distinct CDR3 sequences, 12% to 15% seen once. The origin of this receptor is a man aged 45-65 years who received an inactivated influenza vaccine. The sample consisted of PBMCs from blood, taken 14 days before vaccination.

CDR3 sequence reads: CASSLAGAGIQETQYF. CDR3 DNA sequence: TGTGCCAGCAGCTTAGCGGGGGCAGGGATACAAGAGACCCAGTACTTC. The V and J genes are TRBV7-2 and TRBJ2-5; tentatively, D is TRBD1 (6 bases). The CDR3 is 16 amino acids. CDR1 SGHTA and CDR2 FQGNSA come from the germline V gene. Trimming pared 0 bases from V and 2 bases from J, leaving 13 bases between. Looking up the rest from reference TRBV7-2 and TRBJ2-5 gives the full variable domain: GAGVSQSPSNKVTEKGKDVELRCDPISGHTALYWYRQSLGQGLEFLIYFQGNSAPDKSGLPSDRFSAERTGGSVSTLTIQRTQQEDSAVYLCASSLAGAGIQETQYFGPGTRLLVL.